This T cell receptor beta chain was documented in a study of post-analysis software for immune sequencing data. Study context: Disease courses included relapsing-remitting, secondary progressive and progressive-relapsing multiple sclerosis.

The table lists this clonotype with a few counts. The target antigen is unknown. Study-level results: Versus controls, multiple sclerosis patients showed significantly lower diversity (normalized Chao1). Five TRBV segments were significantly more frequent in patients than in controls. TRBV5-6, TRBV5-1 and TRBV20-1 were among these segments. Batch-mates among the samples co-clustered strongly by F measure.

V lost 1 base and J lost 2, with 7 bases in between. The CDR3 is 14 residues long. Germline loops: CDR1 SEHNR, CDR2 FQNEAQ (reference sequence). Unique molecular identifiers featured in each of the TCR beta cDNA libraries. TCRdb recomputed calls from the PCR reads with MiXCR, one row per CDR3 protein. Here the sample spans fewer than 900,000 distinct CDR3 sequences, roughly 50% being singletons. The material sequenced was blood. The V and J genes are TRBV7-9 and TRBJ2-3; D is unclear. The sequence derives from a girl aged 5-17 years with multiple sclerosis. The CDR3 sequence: CASSLVVDTDTQYF. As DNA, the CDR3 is TGTGCCAGCAGCTTAGTGGTAGACACAGATACGCAGTATTTT.